The TCR beta chain under discussion was sequenced for a study of cytomegalovirus exposure and HLA in healthy donors. PCR involved 60 Vbeta and 13 Jbeta primers. Data came from immunoSEQ multiplex PCR; TCRdb stores just in-frame clones and leaves some out. Counted here are about 140,000 clones, around 82% occurring once; the ten biggest clones make up around 2.5%. This clone was seen a single time. This sample also contains other DNA sequences that code for the same CDR3. The receptor's source is a middle-aged man in good health and CMV-seronegative. Sequenced: PBMCs.

This chain's CDR3 is CASSFSGNQPQHF. The CDR3 DNA reads as TGTGCCAGCAGCTTCTCGGGGAATCAGCCCCAGCATTTT. The J gene is TRBJ1-5, the V gene TRBV7-9; D gene unclear. The CDR3 consists of 13 residues. With 3 bases removed from V and 4 bases from J, the gap between germline ends came to 7 bases. Germline loops: CDR1 SEHNR, CDR2 FQNEAQ (reference sequence).